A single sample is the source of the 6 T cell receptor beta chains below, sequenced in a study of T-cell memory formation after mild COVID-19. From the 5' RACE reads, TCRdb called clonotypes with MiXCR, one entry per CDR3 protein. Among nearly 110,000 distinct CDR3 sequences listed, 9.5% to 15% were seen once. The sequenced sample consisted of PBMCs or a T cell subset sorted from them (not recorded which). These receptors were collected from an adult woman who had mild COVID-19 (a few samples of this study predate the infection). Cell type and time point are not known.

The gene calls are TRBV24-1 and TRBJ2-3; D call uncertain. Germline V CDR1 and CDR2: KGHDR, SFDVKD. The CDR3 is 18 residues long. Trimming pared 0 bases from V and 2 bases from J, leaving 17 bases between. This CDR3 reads CATSDLQMEIWSTDTQYF. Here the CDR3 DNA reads TGTGCCACCAGTGATTTGCAAATGGAGATTTGGTCCACAGATACGCAGTATTTT.

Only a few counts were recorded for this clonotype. The CDR3 protein is CSARAGTGGNTGELFF. Here the CDR3 DNA reads TGCAGTGCTAGAGCTGGGACAGGGGGAAACACCGGGGAGCTGTTTTTT. This chain connects TRBV20-1 to TRBJ2-2; TRBD1 aligns across 11 bases. Looked up from germline, CDR1 is DFQATT and CDR2 is SNEGSKA (reference sequence). With 1 base clipped from V and 2 bases from J, the junction kept 3 bases outside the gene matches. This CDR3 comprises 16 residues.

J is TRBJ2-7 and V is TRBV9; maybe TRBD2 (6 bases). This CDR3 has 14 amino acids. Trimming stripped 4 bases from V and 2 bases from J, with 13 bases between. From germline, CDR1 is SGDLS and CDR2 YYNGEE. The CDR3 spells CASSPRDLPYEQYF. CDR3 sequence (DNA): TGTGCCAGCAGCCCGAGGGACTTACCCTACGAGCAGTACTTC.

CDR3 nucleotide sequence: TGTGCCAGCAGCCCTGGCTTGAACTCCTACAATGAGCAGTTCTTC. This sequence encodes CASSPGLNSYNEQFF. This chain connects TRBV6-5 to TRBJ2-1; D is undetermined. CDR3 length: 15 amino acids. With 6 bases removed from V and 0 bases from J, the gap between germline ends came to 12 bases. CDR1 and CDR2 (germline): MNHEY, SVGAGI.

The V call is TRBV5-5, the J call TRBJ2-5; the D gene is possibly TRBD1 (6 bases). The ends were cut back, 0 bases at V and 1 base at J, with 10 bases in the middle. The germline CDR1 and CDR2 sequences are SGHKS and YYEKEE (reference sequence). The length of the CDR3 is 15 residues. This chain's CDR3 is CASSLGTVGQETQYF. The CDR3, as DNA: TGTGCCAGCAGCTTGGGGACAGTTGGCCAAGAGACCCAGTACTTC.

As DNA, the CDR3 is TGTGCCAGCAGCACCGGGACGGGGAACACTGAAGCTTTCTTT. Translated, it gives CASSTGTGNTEAFF. The V and J genes are TRBV7-9 and TRBJ1-1; D is possibly TRBD1 (5 bases). CDR1 and CDR2 from the germline V gene are SEHNR and FQNEAQ (reference sequence). The CDR3 covers 14 residues. V lost 5 bases and J 1 base, leaving 11 bases between the germline ends.